The 29 T cell receptor beta chains below were found in one sample sequenced in a study of response to subunit inactivated influenza vaccine. TCRdb itself ran the RT-PCR reads through MiXCR, one entry per CDR3 protein. There are about 180,000 distinct CDR3 sequences in the sample; nearly 9.5% occur only once, and 11% lies in the top ten. The source was non-naive T cells sorted from PBMCs, collected on the day of vaccination. The receptors originated from a man over 45 who received an inactivated influenza vaccine.

This clonotype was found a few times. The CDR3, as DNA: TGCGCCAGCAGCCCAACCCCTAGCGGGGTGACCTACAATGAGCAGTTCTTC. Translation: CASSPTPSGVTYNEQFF. V and J are TRBV5-1 and TRBJ2-1, with TRBD2 matching 9 bases. V dropped 4 bases and J dropped 2; count of bases not matched to a gene: 10. Germline V gene data show CDR1 as SGHRS and CDR2 as YFSETQ. There are 17 residues in the CDR3.

The chain recombines TRBV21-1 with TRBJ2-3; TRBD1 is taken as the D call from the table, unchecked against the DNA. TRBV21-1 is a pseudogene locus. The CDR3 sequence is 10 residues long. CDR3 protein: CASRSTRGYF. The CDR3 DNA follows: TGTGCCAGCAGATCAACCCGGGGGTATTTT.

V gene TRBV6-1 combines with J gene TRBJ2-1; 8 nucleotides line up with TRBD1. From germline, CDR1 is MNHNS and CDR2 SASEGT. V lost 9 bases and J lost 7; bases outside the gene matches: 17. The CDR3 covers 16 residues. The CDR3 reads CASVFSGQGAGNEQFF. The DNA for the CDR3 is TGTGCCAGTGTTTTCTCGGGGCAGGGGGCGGGTAATGAGCAGTTCTTC.

This clonotype was recorded a few times. The genes are TRBV7-8 and TRBJ2-7; a possible D gene is TRBD2 (6 bases). CDR1 and CDR2 from the germline V gene are SGHVS and FQNEAQ. V was cut by 1 base and J by 0 bases, with 13 bases left in between. The CDR3 consists of 16 residues. The DNA for the CDR3 is TGTGCCAGCAGCTTAGGGGTAGCGGTACTCTCCTACGAGCAGTACTTC. Translation: CASSLGVAVLSYEQYF.

The sample holds many counts of this clonotype. The rearrangement links TRBV28 to TRBJ2-1; tentative D call: TRBD2 (5 bases). This CDR3 is 13 amino acids long. V lost 10 bases and J 9 bases, leaving 19 bases between the germline ends. Germline lookup yields CDR1 MDHEN and CDR2 SYDVKM. The CDR3: CATTSLIEGEQFF. The CDR3 nucleotides read TGTGCCACGACGTCCCTTATAGAGGGTGAGCAGTTCTTC.

This clonotype turned up a few times. The genes are TRBV5-1 and TRBJ1-3; D unclear. The CDR3 length is 16 residues. Trimming stripped 1 base from V and 0 bases from J, with 11 bases between. Germline V gene lookup returns CDR1 SGHRS and CDR2 YFSETQ. CDR3 sequence: CASSLNGGSSGNTIYF. The CDR3 nucleotides read TGCGCCAGCAGCTTGAACGGAGGATCCTCTGGAAACACCATATATTTT.

This clonotype turned up a few times. V and J are TRBV7-3 and TRBJ2-2; 13 positions agree with TRBD2. Germline V gene lookup returns CDR1 SGHTA and CDR2 FQGTGA. The CDR3 length is 17 residues. With V trimmed by 5 bases and J by 2 bases, 5 bases remained unmatched. As DNA, the CDR3 is TGTGCCAGCAGCACCGGACTAGCGGGAGTCAACACCGGGGAGCTGTTTTTT. Its protein is CASSTGLAGVNTGELFF.

This clonotype occurred a few times. The chain recombines TRBV3-1 with TRBJ1-2; possible D gene TRBD1, 6 bases. Germline CDR1 is LGHDT and CDR2 is YNNKEL (reference sequence). The CDR3 loop spans 14 amino acids. V was pared by 3 bases and J by 2 bases, with 10 bases between. The DNA of the CDR3 is TGTGCCAGCAGCCAGGTGCAGGGGAACTATGGCTACACCTTC. This encodes CASSQVQGNYGYTF.

The chain employs TRBV9 and TRBJ2-5; maybe TRBD1 (5 bases). V gave up 2 bases and J gave up 5 bases, with 13 bases separating them. Germline assignment: CDR1 SGDLS and CDR2 YYNGEE. The CDR3 runs to 14 residues. The CDR3 DNA reads as TGTGCCAGCAGCGTCAGGGCCGGTTATGAGACCCAGTACTTC. This codes for CASSVRAGYETQYF. The full variable domain, rest sourced from reference TRBV9 and TRBJ2-5, is DSGVTQTPKHLITATGQRVTLRCSPRSGDLSVYWYQQSLDQGLQFLIQYYNGEERAKGNILERFSAQQFPDLHSELNLSSLELGDSALYFCASSVRAGYETQYFGPGTRLLVL.

The table lists this clonotype with many counts. An end of the junction does not agree with germline; a read error may underlie this. The gene calls are TRBV5-1 and TRBJ2-3; 10 bases are shared with TRBD2. Germline assignment: CDR1 SGHRS and CDR2 YFSETQ. This CDR3 spans 13 amino acids. The CDR3 spells CASHPGSSGGRKF. The CDR3 DNA sequence: TGCGCCAGCCACCCGGGGTCTAGCGGGGGCCGGAAATTT.

This clonotype was observed many times. The V call is TRBV6-1, the J call TRBJ1-4, with 7 bases fitting TRBD1. The CDR3 is 19 residues long. V lost 2 bases, J lost 8 bases, and 20 bases stayed unmatched. Germline CDR1 reads MNHNS; CDR2 reads SASEGT. CDR3 amino acids: CASSEWELETGLRGEKLFF. The CDR3 DNA sequence: TGTGCCAGCAGTGAATGGGAACTGGAGACAGGGCTACGTGGAGAAAAACTGTTTTTT.

The J gene is TRBJ1-3, the V gene TRBV15, with D maybe TRBD1 (5 bases). CDR3 length: 15 amino acids. CDR1 is LNHNV and CDR2 is YYDKDF in the germline V gene (reference sequence). Trimming removed 3 bases at V and 1 base at J, with 10 bases between. The CDR3 nucleotides are TGTGCCACCAGCAGTGGGGCAGCTTCTGGAAACACCATATATTTT. Its protein product is CATSSGAASGNTIYF.

This clonotype has more than one count but fewer than ten. This chain links TRBV2 with TRBJ2-3; D is perhaps TRBD2 (5 bases). Trimming took off 0 bases at V and 12 bases at J, with 13 bases between the two ends. The germline V gene encodes CDR1 SNHLY and CDR2 FYNNEI. The CDR3 runs 13 residues. The CDR3 DNA follows: TGTGCCAGCAGTGAAGCGCTTCGGGGTTTTCAGTATTTT. This sequence encodes CASSEALRGFQYF.

The chain combines TRBV6-5 with TRBJ2-7, with D perhaps matching TRBD1 (6 bases). CDR3 length equals 12 residues. The ends were cut back, 5 bases at V and 4 bases at J, with 9 bases in the middle. Germline V gene data show CDR1 as MNHEY and CDR2 as SVGAGI. The CDR3 DNA is TGTGCCAGCAGTCCTACAGGGTACGAGCAGTACTTC. The encoded protein is CASSPTGYEQYF.

The chain carries TRBV2 and TRBJ1-5; D perhaps matches TRBD1 (6 bases). Trimming stripped 1 base from V and 3 bases from J, with 16 bases between. From germline, CDR1 is SNHLY and CDR2 FYNNEI. The CDR3 runs to 17 residues. The CDR3 reads CASSEGQWGQNNQPQHF. CDR3 bases: TGTGCCAGCAGTGAAGGGCAATGGGGGCAAAACAATCAGCCCCAGCATTTT.

This clonotype has more than one count but fewer than ten. CDR3 nucleotide sequence: TGCAGTGCTAGAATCGAAAGGGCAACCTCCTACAATGAGCAGTTCTTC. It is translated as CSARIERATSYNEQFF. J is TRBJ2-1 and V is TRBV20-1, with D uncertain. Looked up from germline, CDR1 is DFQATT and CDR2 is SNEGSKA (reference sequence). CDR3 length equals 16 residues. Trimming removed 2 bases from V and 0 bases from J, with 14 bases in between.

V and J are TRBV5-1 and TRBJ2-1; a weak D match, TRBD2 (6 bases). The CDR3 covers 14 residues. V dropped 3 bases and J dropped 8 bases, with 15 bases sitting between them. Germline values: CDR1 SGHRS, CDR2 YFSETQ. The CDR3 is CASSSGGVFDEQFF. As DNA, the CDR3 is TGCGCCAGCAGCTCTGGCGGGGTCTTCGATGAGCAGTTCTTC.

This clonotype was picked up a small number of times. The J gene is TRBJ2-7, the V gene TRBV4-3; 12 bases match TRBD2. Trimming cost V 0 bases and J 5 bases; bases outside gene matches: 14. The CDR3 is 19 amino acids. CDR1 and CDR2 from the germline V gene are LGHNA and YSLEER. CDR3: CASSQDIMTSGGSAHEQYF. The CDR3 DNA sequence: TGCGCCAGCAGCCAAGATATAATGACTAGCGGGGGAAGTGCCCACGAGCAGTACTTC.

Only a few counts were recorded for this clonotype. CDR3: CASSLGTDYNSPLHF. CDR3 in DNA: TGTGCCAGCAGCTTAGGGACCGACTATAATTCACCCCTCCACTTT. The V call is TRBV7-9, the J call TRBJ1-6; D gene uncertain. Trimming shortened V by 1 base and J by 3 bases, and 7 bases separated the two germline ends. The CDR3 length is 15 residues. Per germline, CDR1 SEHNR and CDR2 FQNEAQ (reference sequence). The full variable domain, completed using reference TRBV7-9 and TRBJ1-6, is DTGVSQNPRHKITKRGQNVTFRCDPISEHNRLYWYRQTLGQGPEFLTYFQNEAQLEKSRLLSDRFSAERPKGSFSTLEIQRTEQGDSAMYLCASSLGTDYNSPLHFGNGTRLTVT.

Many counts were recorded for this clonotype. The V and J genes are TRBV4-3 and TRBJ2-7; 7 nucleotides align to TRBD2. Germline values: CDR1 LGHNA, CDR2 YSLEER. The CDR3 is 16 amino acids. V dropped 0 bases and J dropped 1; count of bases not matched to a gene: 6. The CDR3 reads CASSQDEASGSYEQYF. DNA of the CDR3: TGCGCCAGCAGCCAAGATGAGGCTAGCGGATCCTACGAGCAGTACTTC.

The V and J genes are TRBV7-2 and TRBJ1-3; D call uncertain. This CDR3 contains 16 residues. Trimming removed 0 bases from V and 3 bases from J, with 12 bases in between. Germline-derived CDR1 and CDR2 are SGHTA and FQGNSA. The CDR3 sequence is CASSLALAGGGNTIYF. The CDR3 bases are TGTGCCAGCAGCTTAGCGCTTGCGGGTGGTGGAAACACCATATATTTT. The complete variable domain, with remaining parts taken from reference TRBV7-2 and TRBJ1-3, reads GAGVSQSPSNKVTEKGKDVELRCDPISGHTALYWYRQSLGQGLEFLIYFQGNSAPDKSGLPSDRFSAERTGGSVSTLTIQRTQQEDSAVYLCASSLALAGGGNTIYFGEGSWLTVV.

Only a few counts were recorded for this clonotype. This sequence joins TRBV28 and TRBJ2-1; D is unresolved. Trimming took off 6 bases at V and 0 bases at J, with 9 bases between the two ends. CDR1 MDHEN and CDR2 SYDVKM come from the germline V gene. This CDR3 spans 14 amino acids. CDR3 in amino acids: CASRVMSSYNEQFF. Here the CDR3 DNA reads TGTGCCAGCAGGGTCATGAGCTCCTACAATGAGCAGTTCTTC.

This clonotype was recorded many times. The chain recombines TRBV28 with TRBJ2-2, with no clear D. Germline-derived CDR1 and CDR2 are MDHEN and SYDVKM. The CDR3 contains 16 residues. The ends were cut back, 7 bases at V and 5 bases at J, with 20 bases in the middle. The CDR3 is CASTLELSSGTGELFF. CDR3 coding DNA: TGTGCCAGCACTCTGGAGCTGTCCTCGGGTACCGGGGAGCTGTTTTTT.

This clonotype was detected ten times or more. The V call is TRBV7-8, the J call TRBJ1-5; 9 nucleotides match TRBD1. Unmatched junction bases numbered 5, after V lost 1 base and J lost 1 base. The germline V gene encodes CDR1 SGHVS and CDR2 FQNEAQ. The CDR3 extends over 17 amino acids. CDR3 DNA sequence: TGTGCCAGCAGCTTAGATACAGGGGGCTGGAGCAATCAGCCCCAGCATTTT. Protein: CASSLDTGGWSNQPQHF.

This chain links TRBV20-1 with TRBJ2-5, with TRBD2 matching 10 bases. The CDR3 runs 15 residues. V was pared by 6 bases and J by 5 bases, with 12 bases of the junction left unmatched. The germline V gene has CDR1 DFQATT and CDR2 SNEGSKA (reference sequence). The CDR3 sequence: CSALDLAGAWETQYF. Written as DNA, the CDR3 is TGCAGTGCACTTGACCTAGCGGGAGCCTGGGAGACCCAGTACTTC.

This clonotype was recorded at least ten times. The chain recombines TRBV20-1 with TRBJ1-1, with D hard to call. Germline V gives CDR1 DFQATT, CDR2 SNEGSKA (reference sequence). The CDR3 is 13 amino acids. Trimming shortened V by 3 bases and J by 0 bases, and 8 bases separated the two germline ends. The CDR3 protein is CSASGLLNTEAFF. CDR3 sequence (DNA): TGCAGTGCTAGTGGGCTGCTGAACACTGAAGCTTTCTTT.

The chain joins TRBV7-2 to TRBJ1-1, with D perhaps TRBD1 (5 bases). CDR3 length: 15 residues. The germline V gene encodes CDR1 SGHTA and CDR2 FQGNSA. Trimming left V 3 bases short and J 3 bases short, with 14 bases between. The CDR3 DNA reads TGTGCCAGCAGCTTGCTGGGGCAGGGCCACACTGAAGCTTTCTTT. It codes for CASSLLGQGHTEAFF.

This chain uses TRBV12-3 or TRBV12-4 with TRBJ2-2; 12 bases align to TRBD2. Trimming cost V 4 bases and J 5 bases; bases outside gene matches: 2. The CDR3 is 15 amino acids. The CDR3 DNA sequence: TGTGCCAGCAGTTGGGGGACTAGCGGGACCGGGGAGCTGTTTTTT. Translation: CASSWGTSGTGELFF.

The chain links TRBV10-3 to TRBJ2-7, with 8 bases lining up with TRBD1. The CDR3 consists of 14 residues. The V gene's germline CDR1 is ENHRY and CDR2 SYGVKD. V trimming: 6 bases; J trimming: 5 bases; junction bases outside the gene matches: 9. CDR3 sequence (DNA): TGTGCCATCAGGATCGGACAGGGCGGCCACGAGCAGTACTTC. Residues: CAIRIGQGGHEQYF.